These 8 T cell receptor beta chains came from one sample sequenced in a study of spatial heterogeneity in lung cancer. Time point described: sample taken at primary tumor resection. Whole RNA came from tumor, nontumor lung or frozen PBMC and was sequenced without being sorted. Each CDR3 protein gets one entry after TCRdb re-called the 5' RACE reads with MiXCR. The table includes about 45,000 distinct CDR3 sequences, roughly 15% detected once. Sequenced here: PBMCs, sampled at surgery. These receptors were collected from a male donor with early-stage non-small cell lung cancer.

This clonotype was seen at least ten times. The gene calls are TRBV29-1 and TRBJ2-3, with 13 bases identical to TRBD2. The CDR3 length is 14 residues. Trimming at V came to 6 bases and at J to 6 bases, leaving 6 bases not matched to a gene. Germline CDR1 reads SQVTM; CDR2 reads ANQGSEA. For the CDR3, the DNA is TGCAGCGTAAGGACTAGCGGGAGTTGGGATACGCAGTATTTT. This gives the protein CSVRTSGSWDTQYF.

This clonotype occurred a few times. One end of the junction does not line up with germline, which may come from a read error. The DNA of the CDR3 is TGTGCCAGCAGTCTAGCGGGAGGGCCGGATACGCAGTATTTT. This sequence encodes CASSLAGGPDTQYF. The chain couples TRBV12-3 or TRBV12-4 to TRBJ2-3, with 12 bases matching TRBD2. The CDR3 length is 14 residues.

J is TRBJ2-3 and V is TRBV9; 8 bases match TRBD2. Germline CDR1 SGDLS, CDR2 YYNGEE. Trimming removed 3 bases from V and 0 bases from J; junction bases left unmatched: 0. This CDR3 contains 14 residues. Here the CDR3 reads CASSASGSTDTQYF. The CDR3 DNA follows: TGTGCCAGCAGCGCTAGCGGGAGCACAGATACGCAGTATTTT.

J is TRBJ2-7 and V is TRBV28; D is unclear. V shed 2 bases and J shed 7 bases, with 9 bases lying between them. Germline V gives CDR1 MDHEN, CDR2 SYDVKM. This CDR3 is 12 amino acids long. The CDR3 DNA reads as TGTGCCAGCAGTTTAAACCCCGGGGAGCAGTACTTC. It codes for CASSLNPGEQYF.

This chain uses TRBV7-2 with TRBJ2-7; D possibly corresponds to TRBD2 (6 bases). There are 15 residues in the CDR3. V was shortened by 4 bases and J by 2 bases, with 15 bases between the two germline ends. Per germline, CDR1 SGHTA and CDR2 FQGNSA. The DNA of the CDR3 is TGTGCCAGCAGCTACCTAGCGTACAGCCCCTACGAGCAGTACTTC. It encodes CASSYLAYSPYEQYF.

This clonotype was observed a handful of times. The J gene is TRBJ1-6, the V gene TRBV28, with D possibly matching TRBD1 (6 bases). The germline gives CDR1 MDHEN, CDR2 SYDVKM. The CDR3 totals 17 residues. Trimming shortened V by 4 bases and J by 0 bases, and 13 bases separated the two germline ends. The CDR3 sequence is CASSSLRGSSYNSPLHF. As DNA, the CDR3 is TGTGCCAGCAGTTCGCTCAGGGGAAGCTCCTATAATTCACCCCTCCACTTT. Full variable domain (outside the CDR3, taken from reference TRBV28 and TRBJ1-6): DVKVTQSSRYLVKRTGEKVFLECVQDMDHENMFWYRQDPGLGLRLIYFSYDVKMKEKGDIPEGYSVSREKKERFSLILESASTNQTSMYLCASSSLRGSSYNSPLHFGNGTRLTVT.

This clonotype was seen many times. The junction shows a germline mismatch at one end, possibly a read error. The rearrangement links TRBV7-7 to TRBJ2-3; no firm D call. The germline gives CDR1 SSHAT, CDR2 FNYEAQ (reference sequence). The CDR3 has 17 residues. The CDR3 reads CASSLKGRRASTDTQYF. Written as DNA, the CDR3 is TGTGCTAGCAGCTTGAAGGGTCGCCGTGCTAGCACAGATACGCAGTATTTT.

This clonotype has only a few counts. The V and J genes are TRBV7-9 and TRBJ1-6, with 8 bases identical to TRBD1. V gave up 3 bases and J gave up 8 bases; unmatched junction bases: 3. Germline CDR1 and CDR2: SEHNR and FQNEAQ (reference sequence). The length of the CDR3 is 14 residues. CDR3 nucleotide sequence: TGTGCCAGCAGCTTCATACAGGGGGATTCACCCCTCCACTTT. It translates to CASSFIQGDSPLHF.